This T cell receptor beta chain was documented in a study of PD-1 blockade in classical Hodgkin lymphoma. Points from the study as a whole: Before treatment, TCR diversity in newly diagnosed patients was reportedly lower than in healthy donors.

This clone was counted only a few times. Its specificity is not known. Described time point: cycle 4 day 1 (C4D1), after 6 weeks of nivolumab. After autologous stem cell transplantation all patients relapsed, and prior brentuximab vedotin exposure differed between cohorts. The patients, who had relapsed/refractory classical Hodgkin lymphoma, achieved best responses of complete response, partial response or progressive disease. The repertoire was sequenced with immunoSEQ multiplex PCR; TCRdb's copy has only in-frame clones and lacks some. In the table there are approximately 65,000 clones, approximately 90% of which are singletons. The sequenced sample was peripheral blood mononuclear cells (PBMCs), obtained before the fourth cycle of nivolumab. The TCR sequence derives from a human donor with classical Hodgkin lymphoma.

CDR3 DNA sequence: TGTGCCAGCAGCTTAATGAATTCACCCCTCCACTTT. Protein sequence: CASSLMNSPLHF. The chain uses TRBV11-2 and TRBJ1-6; D is unresolved. This CDR3 has 12 residues. Trimming took off 2 bases at V and 7 bases at J, with 3 bases between the two ends. Germline V gene sequence: CDR1 SGHAT, CDR2 FQNNGV.